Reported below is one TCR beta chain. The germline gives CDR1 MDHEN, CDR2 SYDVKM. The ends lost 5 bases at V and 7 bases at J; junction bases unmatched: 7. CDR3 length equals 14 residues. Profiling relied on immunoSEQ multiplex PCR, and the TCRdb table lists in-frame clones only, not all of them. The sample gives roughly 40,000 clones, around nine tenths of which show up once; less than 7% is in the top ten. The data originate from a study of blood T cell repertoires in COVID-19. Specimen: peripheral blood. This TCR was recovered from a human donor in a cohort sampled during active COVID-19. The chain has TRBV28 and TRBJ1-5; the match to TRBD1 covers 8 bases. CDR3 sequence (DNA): TGTGCCAGCAGTCCGGGACAGGCGGGGCAGCCCCAGCATTTT. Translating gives CASSPGQAGQPQHF.